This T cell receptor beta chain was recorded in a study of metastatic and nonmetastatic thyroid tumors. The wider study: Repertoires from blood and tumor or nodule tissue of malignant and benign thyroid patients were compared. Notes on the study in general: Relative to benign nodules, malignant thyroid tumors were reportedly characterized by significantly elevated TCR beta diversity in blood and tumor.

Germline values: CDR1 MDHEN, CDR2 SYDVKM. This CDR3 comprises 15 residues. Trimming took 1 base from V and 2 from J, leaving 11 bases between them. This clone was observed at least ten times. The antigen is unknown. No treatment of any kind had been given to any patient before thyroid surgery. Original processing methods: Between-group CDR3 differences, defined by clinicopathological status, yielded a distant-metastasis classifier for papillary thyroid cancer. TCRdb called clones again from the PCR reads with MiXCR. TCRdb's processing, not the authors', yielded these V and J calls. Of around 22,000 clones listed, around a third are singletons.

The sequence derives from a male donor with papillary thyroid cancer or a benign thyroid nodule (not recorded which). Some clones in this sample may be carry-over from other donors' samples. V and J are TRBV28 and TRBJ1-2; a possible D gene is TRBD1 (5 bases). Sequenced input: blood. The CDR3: CASSLSGGGNYGYTF. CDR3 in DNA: TGTGCCAGCAGTTTATCGGGGGGGGGGAACTATGGCTACACCTTC.